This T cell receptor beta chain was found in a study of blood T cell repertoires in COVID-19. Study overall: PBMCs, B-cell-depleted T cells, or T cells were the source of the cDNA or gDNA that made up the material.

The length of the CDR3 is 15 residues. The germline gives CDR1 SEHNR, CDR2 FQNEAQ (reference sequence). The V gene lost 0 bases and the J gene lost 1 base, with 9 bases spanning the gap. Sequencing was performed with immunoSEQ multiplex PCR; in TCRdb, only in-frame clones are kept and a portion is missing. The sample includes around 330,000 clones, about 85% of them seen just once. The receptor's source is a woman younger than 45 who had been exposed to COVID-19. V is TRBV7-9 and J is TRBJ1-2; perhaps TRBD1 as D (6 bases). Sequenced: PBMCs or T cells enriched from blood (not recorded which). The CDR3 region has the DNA TGTGCCAGCAGCTTAGCAGCAGGGGTTAACTATGGCTACACCTTC. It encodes CASSLAAGVNYGYTF.